This T cell receptor (beta chain) came from a study of post-analysis software for immune sequencing data. Study-wide findings and caveats: Higher frequency in patients than in controls was seen for roughly five TRBV segments, with TRBV5-6, TRBV5-1 and TRBV20-1 among them.

As regards this clonotype: As yet, its antigen is unknown.

The CDR3 runs to 15 residues. The V end lost 0 bases, the J end lost 2 bases, and 11 bases lay between the germline ends. Germline CDR1 and CDR2: SGDLS and YYNGEE. TCR beta libraries were prepared from cDNA with unique molecular identifiers. TCRdb reprocessed the PCR reads via MiXCR and lists one record per CDR3 protein. Of hundreds of thousands of distinct CDR3 sequences listed, approximately 60% were seen once; the top ten hold 11%. The receptor was isolated from a girl aged 2-10 years with multiple sclerosis. V is TRBV9 and J is TRBJ2-5, with a tentative D call TRBD1 (6 bases). Material: blood. For the CDR3, the DNA is TGTGCCAGCAGCGTAGTTGGCAGGGGTCAAGAGACCCAGTACTTC. Amino acid sequence: CASSVVGRGQETQYF.